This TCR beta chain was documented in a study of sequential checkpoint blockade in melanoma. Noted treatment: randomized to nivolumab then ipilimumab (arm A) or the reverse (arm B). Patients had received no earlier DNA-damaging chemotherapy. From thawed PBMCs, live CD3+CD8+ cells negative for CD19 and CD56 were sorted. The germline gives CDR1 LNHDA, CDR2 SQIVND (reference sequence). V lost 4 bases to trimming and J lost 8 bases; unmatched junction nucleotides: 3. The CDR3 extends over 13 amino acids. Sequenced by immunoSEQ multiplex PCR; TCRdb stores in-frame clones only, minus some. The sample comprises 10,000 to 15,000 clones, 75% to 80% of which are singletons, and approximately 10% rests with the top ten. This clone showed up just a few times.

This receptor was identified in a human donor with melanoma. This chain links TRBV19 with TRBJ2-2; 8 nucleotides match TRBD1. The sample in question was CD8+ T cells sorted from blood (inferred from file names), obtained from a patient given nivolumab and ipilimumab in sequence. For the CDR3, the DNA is TGTGCCAGTAGTAGACAGGGGCCGGGGGAGCTGTTTTTT. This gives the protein CASSRQGPGELFF.